Listed below are T cell receptor beta chains from one sample, sequenced in a study of OX40 agonist ivuxolimab in advanced cancers. Produced via immunoSEQ multiplex PCR; TCRdb's table is partial and in-frame only. The sample carries roughly 110,000 clones, just over 90% recorded once. The specimen comprised CD4+ or CD8+ T cells sorted from blood, sampled in a trial of the OX40 agonist ivuxolimab. These receptors were collected from an adult with an advanced solid tumor such as melanoma, head and neck, liver or kidney cancer. Both conserved end residues are part of each CDR3. Each record gives: V gene, D gene, clone size, J gene, CDR3 protein, CDR3 DNA. A D gene is named only where the DNA matches it firmly. Clone size is stated in some rows and not others, as once, few, many or a class when expanded.

V: TRBV5-1; D: -; size: once; J: TRBJ2-7; CDR3: CASSDPDNEQYF; DNA: TGCGCCAGCAGCGACCCAGACAACGAGCAGTACTTC
V: TRBV2; D: -; size: -; J: TRBJ1-4; CDR3: CAINRGGREKLFF; DNA: TGTGCCATCAACCGCGGAGGGCGGGAAAAACTGTTTTTT
V: TRBV9; D: -; size: -; J: TRBJ1-1; CDR3: CASSADNRGTEAFF; DNA: TGTGCCAGCAGCGCCGACAACCGAGGGACTGAAGCTTTCTTT
V: TRBV5-1; D: TRBD2; size: -; J: TRBJ2-1; CDR3: CASSLAPAGGQNEQFF; DNA: TGCGCCAGCAGCTTGGCCCCGGCGGGGGGGCAGAATGAGCAGTTCTTC
V: TRBV6-5; D: -; size: -; J: TRBJ1-1; CDR3: CASREAGSGGTEAFF; DNA: TGTGCCAGCAGAGAGGCAGGAAGTGGGGGAACTGAAGCTTTCTTT
V: TRBV23-1; D: -; size: once; J: TRBJ1-6; CDR3: CASNINPTSGGLSYNSPLHF; DNA: TGCGCCAGCAATATAAACCCAACGTCGGGGGGCCTCTCCTATAATTCACCCCTCCACTTT
V: TRBV18; D: TRBD1; size: once; J: TRBJ2-1; CDR3: CASSPSGTGGNEQFF; DNA: TGTGCCAGCTCACCTTCCGGGACAGGGGGCAATGAGCAGTTCTTC
V: TRBV27; D: TRBD1; size: -; J: TRBJ1-5; CDR3: CASTMRGPSNQPQHF; DNA: TGTGCCAGCACCATGAGGGGGCCTAGCAATCAGCCCCAGCATTTT
V: TRBV5-1; D: TRBD1; size: -; J: TRBJ2-3; CDR3: CASSLPVSHDRGRDTQYF; DNA: TGCGCCAGCAGCTTGCCGGTCTCCCACGACAGGGGAAGAGATACGCAGTATTTT
V: TRBV18; D: -; size: -; J: TRBJ2-3; CDR3: CASSPPGEGFTTDTQYF; DNA: TGTGCCAGCTCACCACCTGGGGAAGGGTTTACCACAGATACGCAGTATTTT
V: TRBV7-2; D: -; size: -; J: TRBJ1-2; CDR3: CASSLATSNYGYTF; DNA: TGTGCCAGCAGCTTAGCGACCTCTAACTATGGCTACACCTTC
V: TRBV10-3; D: -; size: -; J: TRBJ2-7; CDR3: CAISPPKGEQYF; DNA: TGTGCCATCTCACCCCCAAAGGGGGAGCAGTACTTC
V: TRBV18; D: -; size: -; J: TRBJ1-2; CDR3: CASSPGTSYGYTF; DNA: TGTGCCAGCTCACCCGGGACCTCCTATGGCTACACCTTC
V: TRBV7-8; D: TRBD1; size: -; J: TRBJ1-2; CDR3: CASSLAPGQLIDGYTF; DNA: TGTGCCAGCAGCTTAGCCCCGGGACAGTTAATAGATGGCTACACCTTC
V: TRBV7-9; D: -; size: -; J: TRBJ1-1; CDR3: CASSPQGGGTEAFF; DNA: TGTGCCAGCAGCCCGCAGGGTGGCGGCACTGAAGCTTTCTTT
V: TRBV11-2; D: TRBD1; size: once; J: TRBJ1-1; CDR3: CASSRDSNTEAFF; DNA: TGTGCCAGCAGCCGGGACAGCAACACTGAAGCTTTCTTT
V: TRBV7-6; D: -; size: -; J: TRBJ2-5; CDR3: CASSLLANSETQYF; DNA: TGTGCCAGCAGCTTACTTGCTAATTCAGAGACCCAGTACTTC
V: TRBV5-1; D: -; size: -; J: TRBJ2-4; CDR3: CASSLGPSSDIQYF; DNA: TGCGCCAGCAGCTTAGGTCCCTCCAGCGACATTCAGTACTTC
V: TRBV10-3; D: -; size: -; J: TRBJ2-3; CDR3: CAISESGFPDTQYF; DNA: TGTGCCATCAGTGAGTCTGGTTTCCCAGATACGCAGTATTTT
V: TRBV7-2; D: TRBD2; size: -; J: TRBJ2-3; CDR3: CASSLEGGGLTTDTQYF; DNA: TGTGCCAGCAGCTTAGAGGGCGGGGGGCTAACCACAGATACGCAGTATTTT
V: TRBV11-2; D: -; size: once; J: TRBJ1-4; CDR3: CASSLSRVATNEKLFF; DNA: TGTGCCAGCAGCTTATCCAGGGTTGCAACTAATGAAAAACTGTTTTTT
V: TRBV10-1; D: -; size: -; J: TRBJ2-3; CDR3: CASSDIWAGAHDTQYF; DNA: TGCGCCAGCAGTGATATCTGGGCGGGGGCCCACGATACGCAGTATTTT
V: TRBV6-5; D: -; size: -; J: TRBJ1-2; CDR3: CASSYSTGRYGYTF; DNA: TGTGCCAGCAGTTACTCGACCGGTCGGTATGGCTACACCTTC
V: TRBV28; D: TRBD1; size: -; J: TRBJ2-6; CDR3: CASSSRTGKSSGANVLTF; DNA: TGTGCCAGCAGTTCTAGGACAGGGAAGAGCTCTGGGGCCAACGTCCTGACTTTC
V: TRBV18; D: -; size: -; J: TRBJ2-2; CDR3: CASSPVSTGELFF; DNA: TGTGCCAGCTCACCAGTGAGCACCGGGGAGCTGTTTTTT
V: TRBV5-6; D: -; size: -; J: TRBJ2-5; CDR3: CASSLRATNQETQYF; DNA: TGTGCCAGCAGCTTGAGGGCAACTAACCAAGAGACCCAGTACTTC
V: TRBV29-1; D: -; size: -; J: TRBJ2-1; CDR3: CSVGRDDASYNEQFF; DNA: TGCAGCGTGGGCCGGGACGATGCCTCCTACAATGAGCAGTTCTTC
V: TRBV4-2; D: TRBD2; size: -; J: TRBJ2-7; CDR3: CASSQGASGGYEQYF; DNA: TGTGCCAGCAGCCAAGGGGCTAGCGGGGGCTACGAGCAGTACTTC
V: TRBV2; D: -; size: once; J: TRBJ2-5; CDR3: CASLDEYQETQYF; DNA: TGTGCCAGCTTGGACGAGTACCAAGAGACCCAGTACTTC
V: TRBV4-1; D: -; size: -; J: TRBJ1-2; CDR3: CASSQDFGTANYGYTF; DNA: TGCGCCAGCAGCCAAGATTTCGGGACCGCTAACTATGGCTACACCTTC
V: TRBV19; D: -; size: once; J: TRBJ1-3; CDR3: CAAGGIPSGNTIYF; DNA: TGTGCCGCCGGGGGCATTCCGTCTGGAAACACCATATATTTT
V: TRBV10-2; D: TRBD2; size: -; J: TRBJ2-7; CDR3: CASRKAGASSYEQYF; DNA: TGCGCCAGCAGGAAAGCGGGGGCGAGCTCCTACGAGCAGTACTTC
V: TRBV7-2; D: -; size: -; J: TRBJ1-3; CDR3: CASSLDGGPRSGNTIYF; DNA: TGTGCCAGCAGCTTAGACGGCGGCCCGAGGTCTGGAAACACCATATATTTT
V: TRBV5-4; D: TRBD1; size: -; J: TRBJ1-3; CDR3: CASSRGTGDGNTIYF; DNA: TGTGCCAGCAGCAGAGGGACAGGGGATGGAAACACCATATATTTT
V: TRBV30; D: TRBD1; size: -; J: TRBJ2-7; CDR3: CALTGTRLEQYF; DNA: TGTGCCCTGACAGGGACCCGCCTGGAGCAGTACTTC
V: TRBV7-6; D: -; size: -; J: TRBJ2-5; CDR3: CASSLFGYISGETQYF; DNA: TGTGCCAGCAGCTTGTTTGGATACATCTCGGGGGAGACCCAGTACTTC
V: TRBV27; D: -; size: -; J: TRBJ2-3; CDR3: CATSPIPRDTQYF; DNA: TGTGCAACCTCACCCATCCCGAGAGATACGCAGTATTTT
V: TRBV10-3; D: -; size: -; J: TRBJ2-1; CDR3: CAISDPPVRDEQFF; DNA: TGTGCCATCAGCGATCCCCCTGTAAGGGATGAGCAGTTCTTC
V: TRBV5-1; D: TRBD2; size: -; J: TRBJ2-5; CDR3: CASRGTSGSLQETQYF; DNA: TGCGCCAGCAGGGGGACTAGCGGGAGCTTACAAGAGACCCAGTACTTC
V: TRBV19; D: TRBD1; size: -; J: TRBJ1-5; CDR3: CASSDPDRGRLQPQHF; DNA: TGTGCCAGTAGCGATCCCGACAGGGGAAGACTTCAGCCCCAGCATTTT
V: TRBV28; D: TRBD1; size: -; J: TRBJ1-6; CDR3: CASSSLQGSSYNSPLHF; DNA: TGTGCCAGCAGTTCCCTACAGGGGAGCTCCTATAATTCACCCCTCCACTTT
V: TRBV6-1; D: -; size: -; J: TRBJ1-2; CDR3: CASSEMRGSPSFRGGYTF; DNA: TGTGCCAGCAGTGAAATGAGGGGATCACCCTCTTTTAGGGGTGGCTACACCTTC
V: TRBV11-2; D: TRBD2; size: -; J: TRBJ2-7; CDR3: CASSQGSGGFYEQYF; DNA: TGTGCCAGCAGCCAAGGCAGCGGGGGATTCTACGAGCAGTACTTC
V: TRBV19; D: TRBD1; size: -; J: TRBJ1-2; CDR3: CASTEGTALYGYTF; DNA: TGTGCCAGTACAGAAGGGACAGCCCTCTATGGCTACACCTTC
V: TRBV28; D: -; size: -; J: TRBJ1-2; CDR3: CASSEQDGYTF; DNA: TGTGCCAGCAGTGAACAGGATGGCTACACCTTC
V: TRBV10-3; D: -; size: few; J: TRBJ1-5; CDR3: CAISVTNQPQHF; DNA: TGTGCCATCAGTGTAACCAATCAGCCCCAGCATTTT
V: TRBV7-2; D: TRBD1; size: -; J: TRBJ2-3; CDR3: CASRGQGADTQYF; DNA: TGTGCCAGCAGAGGACAGGGCGCAGATACGCAGTATTTT
V: TRBV25-1; D: -; size: -; J: TRBJ2-5; CDR3: CASSELSTDQETQYF; DNA: TGTGCCAGCAGTGAATTATCGACAGACCAAGAGACCCAGTACTTC
V: TRBV5-1; D: -; size: -; J: TRBJ1-5; CDR3: CASSLDGQPQHF; DNA: TGCGCCAGCAGCTTGGATGGTCAGCCCCAGCATTTT
V: TRBV7-2; D: TRBD2; size: -; J: TRBJ2-1; CDR3: CASSLHGGEVYEQFF; DNA: TGTGCCAGCAGCCTACATGGGGGGGAAGTCTATGAGCAGTTCTTC
V: TRBV10-3; D: TRBD1; size: -; J: TRBJ2-7; CDR3: CAISEGTVGGYEQYF; DNA: TGTGCCATCAGCGAGGGGACAGTAGGTGGATACGAGCAGTACTTC
V: TRBV29-1; D: -; size: -; J: TRBJ1-5; CDR3: CSVGAGDNSNQPQHF; DNA: TGCAGCGTTGGAGCAGGGGATAATAGCAATCAGCCCCAGCATTTT
V: TRBV7-9; D: TRBD1; size: -; J: TRBJ2-6; CDR3: CASSLPRGDRGSGANVLTF; DNA: TGTGCCAGCAGCCTCCCCCGCGGGGACAGGGGATCTGGGGCCAACGTCCTGACTTTC
V: TRBV19; D: -; size: -; J: TRBJ2-2; CDR3: CASSMGPGGTGELFF; DNA: TGTGCCAGTAGTATGGGACCCGGGGGCACCGGGGAGCTGTTTTTT
V: TRBV11-2; D: -; size: -; J: TRBJ1-6; CDR3: CASRHQGSGSPLHF; DNA: TGTGCCAGCAGGCACCAGGGTTCGGGTTCACCCCTCCACTTT
V: TRBV14; D: TRBD1; size: -; J: TRBJ2-7; CDR3: CASTRQGSYEQYF; DNA: TGTGCCAGCACGAGACAGGGATCCTACGAGCAGTACTTC
V: TRBV29-1; D: TRBD1; size: -; J: TRBJ2-2; CDR3: CSVKLPGQGTGELFF; DNA: TGCAGCGTGAAACTGCCGGGACAGGGCACCGGGGAGCTGTTTTTT